Each of the 26 T cell receptor beta chains below was sequenced from the same sample in a study of a mutant IDH1 vaccine in newly diagnosed glioma. Profiling relied on immunoSEQ multiplex PCR, and the TCRdb table lists in-frame clones only, not all of them. Among more than 50,000 clones listed, less than 70% were seen once. Their antigen targets remain unknown. Time point noted: week 47, end of study. Alongside topical imiquimod, each dose of vaccine comprised 300 ug of mutant IDH1 20-mer peptide. Sequences were derived from peripheral blood mononuclear cells (PBMCs), sampled from a glioma patient whose treatment included an IDH1 peptide vaccine. All receptors derive from a man aged 40-55 years with glioma. Some clones in this sample may be carry-over from other donors' samples.

Only a few counts were recorded for this clone. The V call is TRBV12-5, the J call TRBJ2-3, with D maybe TRBD2 (5 bases). V was trimmed by 6 bases and J by 1 base, leaving 8 bases between them. The CDR3 extends over 13 amino acids. Looked up from germline, CDR1 is LGHNT and CDR2 is FRNRAP. The CDR3 DNA follows: TGTGCTAGTGGCTTCGGGGGCACAGATACGCAGTATTTT. Translated: CASGFGGTDTQYF. The complete variable domain, with remaining parts taken from reference TRBV12-5 and TRBJ2-3, reads DARVTQTPRHKVTEMGQEVTMRCQPILGHNTVFWYRQTMMQGLELLAYFRNRAPLDDSGMPKDRFSAEMPDATLATLKIQPSEPRDSAVYFCASGFGGTDTQYFGPGTRLTVL.

The V and J genes are TRBV7-9 and TRBJ2-7; 8 bases align to TRBD1. Per germline, CDR1 SEHNR and CDR2 FQNEAQ (reference sequence). V was pared by 3 bases and J by 6 bases, with 4 bases of the junction left unmatched. This CDR3 has 13 amino acids. CDR3 amino acids: CASSFGQGVEQYF. The CDR3 region has the DNA TGTGCCAGCAGCTTCGGACAGGGAGTCGAGCAGTACTTC.

This rearrangement joins TRBV5-8 to TRBJ1-5, with 9 nucleotides matching TRBD1. Germline CDR1 reads SGHTS; CDR2 reads YDEGEE. The CDR3 covers 17 residues. The V and J ends lost 4 bases and 5 bases, in that order; junction bases with no gene match: 13. The CDR3 DNA sequence: TGTGCCAGCAGCGGGGGTGCCGGGACAGGGACGTATCAGCCCCAGCATTTT. Its protein is CASSGGAGTGTYQPQHF. Together with reference TRBV5-8 and TRBJ1-5, the CDR3 gives the full variable domain: EAGVTQSPTHLIKTRGQQATLRCSPISGHTSVYWYQQALGLGLQFLLWYDEGEERNRGNFPPRFSGRQFPNYSSELNVNALELEDSALYLCASSGGAGTGTYQPQHFGDGTRLSIL.

This clone has a handful of counts. V is TRBV29-1 and J is TRBJ1-4; tentative D call: TRBD1 (6 bases). Per the germline V gene, CDR1 is SQVTM and CDR2 is ANQGSEA. Trimming shortened V by 7 bases and J by 8 bases, and 14 bases separated the two germline ends. This CDR3 is 12 amino acids long. The CDR3 region has the DNA TGCAGCGCGGGGGCAGGGAGGGAAAAACTGTTTTTT. Translated, it gives CSAGAGREKLFF.

The V and J genes are TRBV5-1 and TRBJ2-5, with 9 bases lining up with TRBD2. Trimming at V came to 7 bases and at J to 2 bases, leaving 6 bases not matched to a gene. The length of the CDR3 is 14 residues. Per germline, CDR1 SGHRS and CDR2 YFSETQ. CDR3 amino acids: CASASGGRQETQYF. The CDR3 DNA is TGCGCCAGCGCGAGCGGGGGGAGGCAAGAGACCCAGTACTTC.

This clone came up a few times. This chain connects TRBV5-1 to TRBJ2-1; TRBD2 matches at 7 bases. V lost 3 bases to trimming and J lost 3 bases; unmatched junction nucleotides: 3. Germline CDR1 is SGHRS and CDR2 is YFSETQ. The CDR3 has 14 residues. This CDR3 reads CASSSGLVYNEQFF. In DNA form, the CDR3 reads TGCGCCAGCAGCTCCGGACTAGTCTACAATGAGCAGTTCTTC.

The chain uses TRBV14 and TRBJ2-7, with unresolved D. The CDR3 has 13 residues. Trimming removed 4 bases at V and 1 base at J, with 8 bases between. In germline, CDR1 is SGHDN, CDR2 FVKESK. CDR3 nucleotide sequence: TGTGCCAGCAGCCCCCCCCTTTCCTACGAGCAGTACTTC. Translation gives CASSPPLSYEQYF. Looking up the rest from reference TRBV14 and TRBJ2-7 gives the full variable domain: EAGVTQFPSHSVIEKGQTVTLRCDPISGHDNLYWYRRVMGKEIKFLLHFVKESKQDESGMPNNRFLAERTGGTYSTLKVQPAELEDSGVYFCASSPPLSYEQYFGPGTRLTVT.

The J gene is TRBJ2-5, the V gene TRBV4-1, with TRBD2 matching 10 bases. The V gene end was trimmed by 2 bases and the J gene end by 5 bases; junction bases not matched to a gene: 5. The CDR3 totals 15 residues. CDR1 MGHRA and CDR2 YSYEKL come from the germline V gene. CDR3 region: CASSQWASGGETQYF. The CDR3 DNA is TGCGCCAGCAGCCAATGGGCTAGCGGGGGTGAGACCCAGTACTTC.

This clone appeared a few times. The gene calls are TRBV14 and TRBJ2-5; a weak D match, TRBD1 (6 bases). CDR1 SGHDN and CDR2 FVKESK come from the germline V gene. V lost 1 base, J lost 10 bases, and 34 bases lay in between. The CDR3 spans 20 residues. Here the CDR3 DNA reads TGTGCCAGCAGCCAAGTTGGGAGTGGGAAGACAGGAACGTGGACCAAGGGCCAGTACTTC. Residues: CASSQVGSGKTGTWTKGQYF. The full variable domain, with the rest looked up from reference TRBV14 and TRBJ2-5, is EAGVTQFPSHSVIEKGQTVTLRCDPISGHDNLYWYRRVMGKEIKFLLHFVKESKQDESGMPNNRFLAERTGGTYSTLKVQPAELEDSGVYFCASSQVGSGKTGTWTKGQYFGPGTRLLVL.

The chain combines TRBV5-4 with TRBJ1-2; 12 bases are a match to TRBD1. Unmatched junction bases numbered 13, after V lost 2 bases and J lost 8 bases. CDR1 is SGHNT, CDR2 YYREEE, per germline (reference sequence). This CDR3 comprises 17 residues. The CDR3 reads CASSFPGTGGLAGGYTF. As DNA, the CDR3 is TGTGCCAGCAGCTTCCCCGGGACAGGGGGCTTGGCAGGAGGCTACACCTTC. The whole variable domain, filled in from reference TRBV5-4 and TRBJ1-2, reads ETGVTQSPTHLIKTRGQQVTLRCSSQSGHNTVSWYQQALGQGPQFIFQYYREEENGRGNFPPRFSGLQFPNYSSELNVNALELDDSALYLCASSFPGTGGLAGGYTFGSGTRLTVV.

On this clone itself: Other DNA sequences in the same sample also yield this CDR3. The chain joins TRBV4-1 to TRBJ1-5; D unresolved. Germline V CDR1 and CDR2: MGHRA, YSYEKL. This CDR3 spans 14 amino acids. Deletions cut 1 base from V and 3 bases from J, with 7 bases between. Here the CDR3 reads CASSQAGSNQPQHF. CDR3 nucleotide sequence: TGCGCCAGCAGCCAAGCAGGCTCCAATCAGCCCCAGCATTTT.

The chain links TRBV7-9 to TRBJ1-1; TRBD1 might be the D (5 bases). The germline V gene encodes CDR1 SEHNR and CDR2 FQNEAQ (reference sequence). This CDR3 region has 14 residues. V lost 5 bases and J lost 2, with 12 bases in between. CDR3 in amino acids: CASSAFGGNTEAFF. CDR3 coding DNA: TGTGCCAGCAGCGCGTTCGGGGGAAACACTGAAGCTTTCTTT.

The genes are TRBV27 and TRBJ2-7, with D possibly matching TRBD1 (5 bases). Germline values: CDR1 MNHEY, CDR2 SMNVEV (reference sequence). There are 14 residues in the CDR3. V was cut by 4 bases and J by 1 base, with 11 bases left in between. Written as DNA, the CDR3 is TGTGCCAGCAGTTGGGCAGGGCTATCCTACGAGCAGTACTTC. Translation: CASSWAGLSYEQYF.

V and J are TRBV30 and TRBJ1-5; no firm D call. This CDR3 spans 16 amino acids. Germline V gives CDR1 GTSNPN, CDR2 SVGIG (reference sequence). The V end was cut by 1 base, the J end by 6 bases, with 19 bases between. The CDR3 sequence: CAWSGFGGSQGQPQHF. DNA for the CDR3: TGTGCCTGGAGTGGCTTTGGTGGCAGCCAAGGTCAGCCCCAGCATTTT.

This sequence joins TRBV29-1 and TRBJ1-4, with 7 nucleotides matching TRBD1. V lost 6 bases and J lost 8; bases outside the gene matches: 6. Per germline, CDR1 SQVTM and CDR2 ANQGSEA. The CDR3 has 12 amino acids. CDR3 in DNA: TGCAGCGTCGGACAGGTTGAGGAAAAACTGTTTTTT. Protein product: CSVGQVEEKLFF.

This clone appeared a single time. The chain combines TRBV28 with TRBJ1-1; tentative D call: TRBD1 (5 bases). Trimming left V 3 bases short and J 0 bases short, with 17 bases between. The CDR3 length is 17 residues. CDR1 is MDHEN and CDR2 is SYDVKM in the germline V gene. The CDR3 loop is CASSFIRGRSMNTEAFF. The CDR3 region has the DNA TGTGCCAGCAGTTTCATTCGGGGCAGGAGCATGAACACTGAAGCTTTCTTT.

The chain uses TRBV6-5 and TRBJ1-6; D is unclear. The length of the CDR3 is 15 residues. Germline V CDR1 and CDR2: MNHEY, SVGAGI. Trimming took 8 bases from V and 0 from J, leaving 11 bases between them. The CDR3 protein is CASGFGNSYNSPLHF. The CDR3 DNA is TGTGCCAGCGGGTTTGGAAACTCCTATAATTCACCCCTCCACTTT.

This chain joins TRBV5-1 and TRBJ1-4, with 7 bases aligning to TRBD1. Trimming at V came to 0 bases and at J to 7 bases, leaving 3 bases not matched to a gene. Germline CDR1 and CDR2: SGHRS and YFSETQ. The CDR3 runs 14 residues. This CDR3 reads CASSLERGREKLFF. DNA for the CDR3: TGCGCCAGCAGCTTGGAGAGGGGGCGTGAAAAACTGTTTTTT.

In its sample, this clone was seen a few times. V and J are TRBV19 and TRBJ1-3; D is unresolved. With 6 bases removed from V and 1 base from J, the gap between germline ends came to 10 bases. From germline, CDR1 is LNHDA and CDR2 SQIVND (reference sequence). The CDR3 covers 14 residues. CDR3 nucleotide sequence: TGTGCCAGTAGGATCCGAGGTTCTGGAAACACCATATATTTT. It yields the protein CASRIRGSGNTIYF.

The V and J genes are TRBV2 and TRBJ2-7; tentatively, D is TRBD2 (6 bases). This CDR3 is 14 amino acids long. Germline V gene data show CDR1 as SNHLY and CDR2 as FYNNEI. V was clipped by 7 bases and J by 0 bases, with 13 bases between them. The CDR3 coding sequence is TGTGCCAGCAATACCAGACTAGTCTCCTACGAGCAGTACTTC. Amino acid sequence: CASNTRLVSYEQYF.

This clone has just a few counts. The gene calls are TRBV1 and TRBJ2-7; TRBD1 reflects the table's D call only, with no check against the DNA. TRBV1 is flagged as a pseudogene. This CDR3 is built from 16 residues. Written as DNA, the CDR3 is TGCACCAGCAGCCAAGATCGGGACAGCCCCTCCTACGAGCAGTACTTC. Translating gives CTSSQDRDSPSYEQYF.

The chain links TRBV4-2 to TRBJ2-6; 8 positions agree with TRBD2. The CDR3 is 19 residues long. Germline loops: CDR1 LGHNA, CDR2 YNFKEQ. With V trimmed by 4 bases and J by 4 bases, 15 bases remained unmatched. For the CDR3, the DNA is TGTGCCAGCAGCCCATCCGGGACTAGAGTCTTGAGCGGGGCCAACGTCCTGACTTTC. Translating it yields CASSPSGTRVLSGANVLTF.

CDR3 DNA: TGCGCCAGCAGTGGTGCGGGGGCCCTCCAAGAGACCCAGTACTTC. It translates to CASSGAGALQETQYF. V is TRBV10-2 and J is TRBJ2-5, with a possible D match to TRBD2 (7 bases). The CDR3 sequence is 15 residues long. Deletions cut 4 bases from V and 1 base from J, with 13 bases between. Germline V CDR1 and CDR2: WSHSY, SAAADI.

This clone has a handful of counts. The rearrangement links TRBV6-1 to TRBJ1-1, with 10 bases that match TRBD1. In germline, CDR1 is MNHNS, CDR2 SASEGT. The CDR3 length is 13 residues. J gave up 7 bases and V 7 bases, and 6 bases lay outside the gene matches. CDR3: CASKDRGQDEAFF. CDR3 in DNA: TGTGCCAGCAAAGACAGGGGGCAGGATGAAGCTTTCTTT.

The CDR3 reads CASSGPGQGSNQPQHF. The CDR3 nucleotides are TGTGCCAGCAGTGGCCCGGGACAGGGGAGCAATCAGCCCCAGCATTTT. The chain links TRBV6-1 to TRBJ1-5, with TRBD1 matching 10 bases. Germline lookup yields CDR1 MNHNS and CDR2 SASEGT. This CDR3 is built from 16 residues. V dropped 4 bases and J dropped 1; count of bases not matched to a gene: 4.

This clone occurred once. This chain joins TRBV2 and TRBJ1-3; D may be TRBD1 (5 bases). Germline CDR1 reads SNHLY; CDR2 reads FYNNEI. V was cut by 8 bases and J by 2 bases, with 10 bases left in between. The CDR3 is 13 residues long. Here the CDR3 reads CASGEGAGNTIYF. The CDR3 DNA reads TGTGCCAGCGGAGAAGGGGCTGGAAACACCATATATTTT.